This T cell receptor (beta chain) emerged from a study of blood T cell repertoires in COVID-19 (dated by TCRdb to the early 2020s). As for the study more broadly: For ImmuneRACE Cohort 3, a participant was defined as recovered based on two consecutive negative NP/OP PCR tests, clearance by a healthcare professional, or resolution of symptoms. The collaborator samples originated in the United States, Italy and Spain and spanned the acute and convalescent phases of COVID-19. The material from the prospective study consisted of cDNA or gDNA derived from T cells, B-cell-depleted T cells, or PBMCs. Subjects who had been exposed to COVID-19, were actively infected with it, or had recovered from it provided the deeply sampled blood TCRbeta repertoires that made up the dataset. A freely available public database, intended as a resource for researchers studying the immune response to SARS-CoV-2, is where the repertoires were released. The samples were drawn from two sources: the first 160 participants of the ongoing ImmuneRACE study, and 1,200 or so subjects contributed by 6 global collaborators. Sample metadata almost always included a de-identified subject ID, COVID-19 status, age in years and sex. HLA class I and class II types, where available, came from metadata supplied by the sample provider rather than from assay-based typing.

CDR1 and CDR2 (SGHRS, YFSETQ) derive from the germline V gene. V loses 5 bases, J loses 2 bases, and the germline ends lie 12 bases apart. CDR3 length: 14 amino acids, cysteine to phenylalanine. The read is trimmed to its CDR3 DNA, 42 bases read in frame from base 1. Enrolling through a virtual design, the prospective study's participants ranged in age from roughly 18 to 95 years and lived across some 22 United States geographic areas. Cohort assignment in the prospective study relied on participant-reported clinical history from a screening survey and a study questionnaire. In the prospective study, whole blood, serum and a nasopharyngeal or oropharyngeal swab were collected from each participant by mobile phlebotomists. Prospective study participants could optionally give additional blood draws and questionnaires over an approximately 2-month period. Before DNA extraction, prospective study blood samples were shipped either frozen or at room temperature.

The immunoSEQ Assay, a bias-controlled multiplex PCR, was used to amplify TCRbeta CDR3 regions from genomic DNA. The authors' pipeline ran thus. The number of nucleated cells in each sample was estimated by amplification of reference gene primers within the assay. To quantify the absolute abundance of each unique TCRbeta CDR3 rearrangement, sequence reads were collapsed and filtered. For each sample, productive Simpson clonality was calculated as the square root of Simpson's diversity index across productive rearrangements. TCRdb took over this immuneACCESS table, retaining in-frame rearrangements with V and J assigned. Such tables are incomplete; in checked studies, under half of the missing clones stem from an unresolved V gene, and the remainder is unexplained. The V and J calls and clone size are taken from that table; D and trimming were inferred from the DNA. In all, the sample holds 200,000 to 250,000 clones, and less than 90% of those were seen once. The biggest ten clones account for approximately 2.8% of the sample.

In regard to this clone: Its antigen remains undetermined. No base-level quality is on record; no much larger clone is a single base apart.

The full study reports these points: Clinical and demographic metadata were provided uncurated, with the amount varying by source and participant.

Recombination joined TRBV5-1 with TRBJ2-3, and the D gene may be TRBD1, 6 bases matching. The TCR was taken from a woman between 50 and 59 years old in a cohort exposed to, infected with or recovered from COVID-19 (not recorded which). The sequencing sample was made of PBMCs or T cells enriched from blood (not recorded which). At the DNA level, the sequence is TGCGCCAGCAGAGTGGGGGCCTCCACAGATACGCAGTATTTT. The encoded protein is CASRVGASTDTQYF.